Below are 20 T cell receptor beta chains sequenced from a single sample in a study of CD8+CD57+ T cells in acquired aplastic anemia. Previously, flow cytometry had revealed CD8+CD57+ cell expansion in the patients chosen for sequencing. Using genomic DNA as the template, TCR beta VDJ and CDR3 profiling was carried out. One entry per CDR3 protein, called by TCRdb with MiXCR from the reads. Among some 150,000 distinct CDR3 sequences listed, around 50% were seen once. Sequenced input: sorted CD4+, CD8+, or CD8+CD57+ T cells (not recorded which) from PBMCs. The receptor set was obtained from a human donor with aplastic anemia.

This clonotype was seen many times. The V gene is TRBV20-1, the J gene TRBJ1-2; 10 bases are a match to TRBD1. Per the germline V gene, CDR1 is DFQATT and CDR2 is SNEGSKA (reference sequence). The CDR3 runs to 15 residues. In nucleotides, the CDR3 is TGCAGCGCAAGACCGGGACAGGGGATGAGCTATGGCTACACCTTC. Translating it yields CSARPGQGMSYGYTF.

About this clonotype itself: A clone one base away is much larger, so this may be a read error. The CDR3 DNA follows: TGTGCCTGCAGCTTGGAGGGACAGGGGGCTTACGAGCAGTACTTC. Protein sequence: CACSLEGQGAYEQYF. V is TRBV5-4 and J is TRBJ2-7; 12 nucleotides align to TRBD1. Germline CDR1 and CDR2: SGHNT and YYREEE (reference sequence). This CDR3 spans 15 amino acids. Drawing the rest from reference TRBV5-4 and TRBJ2-7, the complete variable domain is ETGVTQSPTHLIKTRGQQVTLRCSSQSGHNTVSWYQQALGQGPQFIFQYYREEENGRGNFPPRFSGLQFPNYSSELNVNALELDDSALYLCACSLEGQGAYEQYFGPGTRLTVT.

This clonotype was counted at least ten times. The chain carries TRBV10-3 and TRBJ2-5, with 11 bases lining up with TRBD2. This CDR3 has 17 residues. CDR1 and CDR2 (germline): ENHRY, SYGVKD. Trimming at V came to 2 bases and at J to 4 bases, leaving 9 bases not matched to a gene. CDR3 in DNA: TGTGCCATCAGTGAGGGTAACGTAGCGGGGGGGCGAGAGACCCAGTACTTC. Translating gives CAISEGNVAGGRETQYF.

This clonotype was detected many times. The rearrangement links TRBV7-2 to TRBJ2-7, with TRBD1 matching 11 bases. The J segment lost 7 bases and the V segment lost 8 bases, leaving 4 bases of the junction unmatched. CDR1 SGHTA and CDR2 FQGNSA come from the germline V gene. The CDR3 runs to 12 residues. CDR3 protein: CASRTGGLEQYF. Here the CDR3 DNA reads TGTGCCAGCCGGACAGGGGGCTTAGAGCAGTACTTC.

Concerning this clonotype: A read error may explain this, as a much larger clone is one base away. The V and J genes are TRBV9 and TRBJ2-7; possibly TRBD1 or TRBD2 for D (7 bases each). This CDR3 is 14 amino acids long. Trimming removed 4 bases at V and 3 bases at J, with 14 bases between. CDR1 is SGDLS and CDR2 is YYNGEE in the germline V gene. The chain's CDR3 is CASSHVRGGYEQYF. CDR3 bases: TGTGCCAGCAGCCATGTCAGGGGGGGCTACGAGCAGTACTTC.

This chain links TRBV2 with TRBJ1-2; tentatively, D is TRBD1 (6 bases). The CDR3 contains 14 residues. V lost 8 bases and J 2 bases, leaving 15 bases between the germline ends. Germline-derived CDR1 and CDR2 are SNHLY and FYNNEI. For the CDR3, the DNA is TGTGCCAGCGGCAGGTCGGGGGCCAACTATGGCTACACCTTC. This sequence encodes CASGRSGANYGYTF.

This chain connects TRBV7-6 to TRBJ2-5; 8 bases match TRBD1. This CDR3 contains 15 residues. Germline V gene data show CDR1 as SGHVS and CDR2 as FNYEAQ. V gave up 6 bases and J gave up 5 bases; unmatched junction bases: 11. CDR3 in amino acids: CASSSGTGSMETQYF. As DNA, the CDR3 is TGTGCCAGCAGTTCCGGGACAGGATCGATGGAGACCCAGTACTTC.

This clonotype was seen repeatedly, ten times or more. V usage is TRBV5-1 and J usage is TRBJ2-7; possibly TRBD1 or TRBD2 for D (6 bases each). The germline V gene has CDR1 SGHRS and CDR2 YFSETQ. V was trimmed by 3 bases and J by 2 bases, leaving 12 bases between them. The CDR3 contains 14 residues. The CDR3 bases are TGCGCCAGCAGCTCCAGGGGACTCCCCTACGAGCAGTACTTC. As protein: CASSSRGLPYEQYF.

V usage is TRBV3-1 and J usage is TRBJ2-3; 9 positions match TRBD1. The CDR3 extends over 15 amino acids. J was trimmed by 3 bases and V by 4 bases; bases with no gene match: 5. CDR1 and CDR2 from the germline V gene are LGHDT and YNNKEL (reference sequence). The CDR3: CASSLRDRETDTQYF. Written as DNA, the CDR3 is TGTGCCAGCAGCCTCCGGGACAGGGAAACAGATACGCAGTATTTT.

The DNA of the CDR3 is TGCAGTGCTTCCGCCCGACAGGGCAACAGAGGGTCTGGCTACACCTTC. The encoded protein is CSASARQGNRGSGYTF. This chain joins TRBV20-1 and TRBJ1-2, with 7 bases matching TRBD1. Germline-derived CDR1 and CDR2 are DFQATT and SNEGSKA (reference sequence). The CDR3 consists of 16 residues. The V segment lost 5 bases and the J segment 7 bases; nucleotides outside the gene matches: 19.

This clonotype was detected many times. CDR3 sequence: CSARDVQVSSYEQYF. In nucleotides, the CDR3 is TGCAGTGCTAGAGATGTTCAGGTGAGCTCCTACGAGCAGTACTTC. The rearrangement joins TRBV20-1 to TRBJ2-7; no definite D call. This CDR3 is built from 15 residues. Germline values: CDR1 DFQATT, CDR2 SNEGSKA (reference sequence). V dropped 0 bases and J dropped 0 bases, with 12 bases sitting between them.

CDR3 in amino acids: CASSHPAGHSYEQYF. CDR3 nucleotide sequence: TGTGCCAGCAGCCACCCAGCAGGGCACTCCTACGAGCAGTACTTC. The gene calls are TRBV7-9 and TRBJ2-7; weak D call: TRBD1 (5 bases). CDR3 length: 15 residues. The germline gives CDR1 SEHNR, CDR2 FQNEAQ (reference sequence). The V end was cut by 5 bases, the J end by 0 bases, with 14 bases between.

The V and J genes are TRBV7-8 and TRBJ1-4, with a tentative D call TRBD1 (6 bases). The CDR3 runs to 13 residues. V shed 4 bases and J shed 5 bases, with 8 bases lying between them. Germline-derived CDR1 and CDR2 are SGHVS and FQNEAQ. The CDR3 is CASSWTENEKLFF. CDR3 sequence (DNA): TGTGCCAGCAGCTGGACAGAGAATGAAAAACTGTTTTTT.

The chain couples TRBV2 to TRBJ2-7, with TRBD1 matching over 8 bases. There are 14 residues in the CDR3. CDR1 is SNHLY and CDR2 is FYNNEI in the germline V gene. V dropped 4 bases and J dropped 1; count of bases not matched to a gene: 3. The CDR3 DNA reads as TGTGCCAGCAGTGTGGACAGGGCATCCTACGAGCAGTACTTC. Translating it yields CASSVDRASYEQYF. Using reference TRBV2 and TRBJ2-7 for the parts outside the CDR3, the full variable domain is EPEVTQTPSHQVTQMGQEVILRCVPISNHLYFYWYRQILGQKVEFLVSFYNNEISEKSEIFDDQFSVERPDGSNFTLKIRSTKLEDSAMYFCASSVDRASYEQYFGPGTRLTVT.

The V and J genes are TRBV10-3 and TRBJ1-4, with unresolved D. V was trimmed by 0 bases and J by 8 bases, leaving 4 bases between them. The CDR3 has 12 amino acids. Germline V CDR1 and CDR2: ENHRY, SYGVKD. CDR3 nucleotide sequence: TGTGCCATCAGTGAGTCATCGGAAAAACTGTTTTTT. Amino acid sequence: CAISESSEKLFF.

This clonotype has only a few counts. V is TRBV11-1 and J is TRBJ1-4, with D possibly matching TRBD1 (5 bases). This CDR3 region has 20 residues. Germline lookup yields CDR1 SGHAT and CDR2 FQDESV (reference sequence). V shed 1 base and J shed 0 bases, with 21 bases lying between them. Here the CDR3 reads CASSLVSSGRGIATNEKLFF. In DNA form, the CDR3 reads TGTGCCAGCAGCTTAGTAAGCTCGGGCCGGGGCATTGCAACTAATGAAAAACTGTTTTTT.

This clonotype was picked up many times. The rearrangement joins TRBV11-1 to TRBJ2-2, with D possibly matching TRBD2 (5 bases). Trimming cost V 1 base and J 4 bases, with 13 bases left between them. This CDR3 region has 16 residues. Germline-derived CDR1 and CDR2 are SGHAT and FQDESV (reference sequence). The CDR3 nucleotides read TGTGCCAGCAGCTTAGAGGGCGGGTACGGCACCGGGGAGCTGTTTTTT. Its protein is CASSLEGGYGTGELFF.

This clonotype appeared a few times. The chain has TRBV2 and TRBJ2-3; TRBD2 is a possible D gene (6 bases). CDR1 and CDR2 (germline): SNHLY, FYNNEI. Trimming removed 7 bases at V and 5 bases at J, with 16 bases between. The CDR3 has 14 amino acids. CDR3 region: CASNLPGVEDTQYF. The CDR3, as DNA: TGTGCCAGCAACCTCCCGGGAGTTGAAGATACGCAGTATTTT.

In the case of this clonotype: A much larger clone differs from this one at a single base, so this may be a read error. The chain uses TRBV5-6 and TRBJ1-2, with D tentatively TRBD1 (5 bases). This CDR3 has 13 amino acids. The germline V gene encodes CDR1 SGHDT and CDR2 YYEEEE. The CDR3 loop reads CTSSRDLNYGYTF. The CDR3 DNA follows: TGTACCAGCAGCAGGGACCTCAACTATGGCTACACCTTC.

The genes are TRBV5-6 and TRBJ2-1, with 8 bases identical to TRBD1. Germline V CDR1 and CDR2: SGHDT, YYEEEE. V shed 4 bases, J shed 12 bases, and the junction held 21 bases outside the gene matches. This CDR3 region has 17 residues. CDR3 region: CASSPPPDRVQPGGQFF. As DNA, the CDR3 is TGTGCCAGCAGCCCCCCCCCGGACAGGGTTCAGCCTGGGGGGCAGTTCTTC.